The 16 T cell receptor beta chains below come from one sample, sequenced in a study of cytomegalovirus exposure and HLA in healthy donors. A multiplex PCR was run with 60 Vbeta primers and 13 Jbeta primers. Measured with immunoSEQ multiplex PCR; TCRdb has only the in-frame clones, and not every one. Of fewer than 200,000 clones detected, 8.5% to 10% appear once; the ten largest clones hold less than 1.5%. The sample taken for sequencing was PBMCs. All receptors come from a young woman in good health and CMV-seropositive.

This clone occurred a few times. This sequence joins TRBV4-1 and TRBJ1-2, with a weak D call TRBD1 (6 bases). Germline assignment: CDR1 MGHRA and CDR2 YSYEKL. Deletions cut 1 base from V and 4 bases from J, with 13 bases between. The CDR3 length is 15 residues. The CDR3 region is CASSQVRGKGYGYTF. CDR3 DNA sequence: TGCGCCAGCAGCCAAGTCAGGGGAAAGGGCTATGGCTACACCTTC.

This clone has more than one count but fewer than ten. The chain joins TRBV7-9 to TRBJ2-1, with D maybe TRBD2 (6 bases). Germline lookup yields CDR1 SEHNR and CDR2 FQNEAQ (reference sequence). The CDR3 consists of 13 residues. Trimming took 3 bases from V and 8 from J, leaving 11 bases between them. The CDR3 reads CASSFSSGDEQFF. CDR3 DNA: TGTGCCAGCAGCTTTAGTAGCGGTGATGAGCAGTTCTTC.

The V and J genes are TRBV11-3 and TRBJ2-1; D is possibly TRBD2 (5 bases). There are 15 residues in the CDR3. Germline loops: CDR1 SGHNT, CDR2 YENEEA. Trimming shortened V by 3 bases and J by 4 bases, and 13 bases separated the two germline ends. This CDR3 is CASSLRISGYNEQFF. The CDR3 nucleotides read TGTGCCAGCAGCTTGAGAATTTCGGGGTACAATGAGCAGTTCTTC.

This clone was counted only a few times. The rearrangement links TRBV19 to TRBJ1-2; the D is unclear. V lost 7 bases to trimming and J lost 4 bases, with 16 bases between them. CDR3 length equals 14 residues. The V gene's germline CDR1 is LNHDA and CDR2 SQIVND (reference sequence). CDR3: CASTPREVAYGYTF. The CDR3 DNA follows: TGTGCCAGTACCCCGAGAGAGGTCGCCTATGGCTACACCTTC.

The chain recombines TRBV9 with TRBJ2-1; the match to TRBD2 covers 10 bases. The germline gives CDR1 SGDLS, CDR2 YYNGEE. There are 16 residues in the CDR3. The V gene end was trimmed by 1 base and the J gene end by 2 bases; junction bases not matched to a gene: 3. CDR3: CASSVNSGRAYNEQFF. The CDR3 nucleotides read TGTGCCAGCAGCGTAAACAGCGGGAGGGCCTACAATGAGCAGTTCTTC.

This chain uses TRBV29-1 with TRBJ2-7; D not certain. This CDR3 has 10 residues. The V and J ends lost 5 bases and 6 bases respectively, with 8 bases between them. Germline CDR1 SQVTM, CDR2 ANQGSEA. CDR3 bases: TGCAGCGTTATGAGAGGCGAGCAGTACTTC. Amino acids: CSVMRGEQYF.

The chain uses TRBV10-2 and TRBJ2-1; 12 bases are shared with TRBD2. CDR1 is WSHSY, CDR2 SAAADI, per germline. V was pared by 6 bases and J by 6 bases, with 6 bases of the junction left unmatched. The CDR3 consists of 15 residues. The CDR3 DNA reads TGCGCCAGCAGGACCACTAGCGGGAGGCCCAATGAGCAGTTCTTC. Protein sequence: CASRTTSGRPNEQFF.

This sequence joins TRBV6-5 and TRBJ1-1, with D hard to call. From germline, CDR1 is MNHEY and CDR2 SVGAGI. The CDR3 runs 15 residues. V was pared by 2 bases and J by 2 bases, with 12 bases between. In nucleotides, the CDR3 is TGTGCCAGCAGTTACCCGGGATTGGAAAACACTGAAGCTTTCTTT. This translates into CASSYPGLENTEAFF.

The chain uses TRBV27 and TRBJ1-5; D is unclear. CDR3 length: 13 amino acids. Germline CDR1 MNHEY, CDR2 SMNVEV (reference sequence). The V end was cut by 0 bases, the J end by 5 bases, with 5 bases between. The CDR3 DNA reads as TGTGCCAGCAGTTTATCCTATCATCAGCCCCAGCATTTT. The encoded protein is CASSLSYHQPQHF.

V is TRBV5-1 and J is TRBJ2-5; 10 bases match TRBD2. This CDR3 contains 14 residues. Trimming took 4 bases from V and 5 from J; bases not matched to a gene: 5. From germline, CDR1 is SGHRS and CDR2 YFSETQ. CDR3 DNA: TGCGCCAGCAGCGCCGGGACTAGCGATGAGACCCAGTACTTC. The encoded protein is CASSAGTSDETQYF.

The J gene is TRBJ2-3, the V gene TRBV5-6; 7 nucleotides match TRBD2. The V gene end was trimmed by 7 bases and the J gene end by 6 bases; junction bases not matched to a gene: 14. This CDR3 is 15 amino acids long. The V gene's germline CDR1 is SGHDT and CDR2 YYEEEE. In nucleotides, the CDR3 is TGTGCCAGCGACTGGGGCGGGAGCTCAGGTGATACGCAGTATTTT. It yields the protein CASDWGGSSGDTQYF.

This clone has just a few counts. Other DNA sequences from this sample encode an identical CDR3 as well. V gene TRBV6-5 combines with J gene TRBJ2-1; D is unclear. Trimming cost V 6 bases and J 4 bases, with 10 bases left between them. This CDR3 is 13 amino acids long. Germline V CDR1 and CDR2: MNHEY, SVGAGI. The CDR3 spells CASSPPGYNEQFF. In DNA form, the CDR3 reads TGTGCCAGCAGCCCCCCAGGTTACAATGAGCAGTTCTTC.

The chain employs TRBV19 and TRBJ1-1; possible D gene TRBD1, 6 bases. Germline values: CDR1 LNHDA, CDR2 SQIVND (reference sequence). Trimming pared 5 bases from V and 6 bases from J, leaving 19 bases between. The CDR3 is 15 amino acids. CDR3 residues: CASSPLGGRGAEAFF. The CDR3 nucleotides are TGTGCCAGTAGTCCCCTCGGGGGGCGCGGGGCTGAAGCTTTCTTT.

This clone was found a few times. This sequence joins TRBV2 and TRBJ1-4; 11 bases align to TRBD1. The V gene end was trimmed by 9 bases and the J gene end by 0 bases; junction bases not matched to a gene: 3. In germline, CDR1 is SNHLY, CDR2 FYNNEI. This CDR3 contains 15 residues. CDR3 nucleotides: TGTGCCAGAGGGGACAGGGGGGCAACTAATGAAAAACTGTTTTTT. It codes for CARGDRGATNEKLFF.

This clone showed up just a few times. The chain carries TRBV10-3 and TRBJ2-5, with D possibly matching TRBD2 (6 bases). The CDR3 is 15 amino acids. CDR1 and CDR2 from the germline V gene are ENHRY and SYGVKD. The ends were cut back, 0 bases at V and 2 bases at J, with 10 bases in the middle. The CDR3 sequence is CAISESGDWQETQYF. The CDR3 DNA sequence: TGTGCCATCAGTGAGTCTGGGGACTGGCAAGAGACCCAGTACTTC.

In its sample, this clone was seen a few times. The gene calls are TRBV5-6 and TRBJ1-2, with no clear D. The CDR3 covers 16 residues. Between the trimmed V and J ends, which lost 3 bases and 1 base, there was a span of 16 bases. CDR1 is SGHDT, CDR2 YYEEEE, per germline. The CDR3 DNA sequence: TGTGCCAGCAGCTCAGCCAAACTTGGAGGTAACTATGGCTACACCTTC. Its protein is CASSSAKLGGNYGYTF.